This T cell receptor beta chain was profiled in a study of CD8 T cells in ankylosing spondylitis. J lost 15 bases, V lost 1 base, and 11 bases had no gene match. The germline gives CDR1 SGHTA, CDR2 FQGNSA. The CDR3 contains 14 residues. TCRdb fed the 5' RACE reads into MiXCR, producing one record per CDR3 protein. The table shows about 220,000 distinct CDR3 sequences, with about 26% occurring only once. Study-wide findings and caveats: There was reportedly significant enrichment of clones that were disease-linked in matched ankylosing spondylitis synovial fluid.

In regard to this clonotype: The target antigen is unknown.

The TCR was taken from a male donor with ankylosing spondylitis or in good health (not recorded which). The chain is built from TRBV7-2 and TRBJ2-1, with TRBD2 matching over 8 bases. Material for sequencing was blood, either unsorted or a sorted T cell fraction (not recorded which). This chain's CDR3 is CASSLDRSGGPRFF. DNA of the CDR3: TGTGCCAGCAGCTTAGACAGATCGGGAGGGCCGCGGTTCTTC.